This entry lists 8 T cell receptor beta chains sequenced from one sample in a study of immune characterization of retroperitoneal liposarcoma. TCRdb re-derived calls from the PCR reads in MiXCR, one entry per CDR3 protein. The sample lists 15,000 or so distinct CDR3 sequences, 40% to 50% occurring once. Sample: tumor tissue. Source of these receptors: a female donor with retroperitoneal liposarcoma.

This sequence joins TRBV7-8 and TRBJ1-5; 7 bases map to TRBD1. In germline, CDR1 is SGHVS, CDR2 FQNEAQ. V was pared by 3 bases and J by 0 bases, with 5 bases of the junction left unmatched. The CDR3 is made up of 16 amino acids. DNA of the CDR3: TGTGCCAGCAGCTTGGGTAGACAGGGTAGCAATCAGCCCCAGCATTTT. This gives the protein CASSLGRQGSNQPQHF.

This clonotype was detected a few times. The V call is TRBV10-1, the J call TRBJ1-1, with a tentative D call TRBD1 (5 bases). The V end was cut by 6 bases, the J end by 10 bases, with 18 bases between. This CDR3 comprises 13 residues. Germline values: CDR1 WNHNN, CDR2 SYGVQD (reference sequence). The DNA of the CDR3 is TGCGCCAGCAGCACTGCGGGGGGGAATAGAGCTTTCTTT. It translates to CASSTAGGNRAFF.

The V gene is TRBV6-1, the J gene TRBJ2-5; unclear D gene. The CDR3 loop spans 12 amino acids. In germline, CDR1 is MNHNS, CDR2 SASEGT. V lost 8 bases to trimming and J lost 11 bases, with 18 bases between them. The CDR3 sequence is CASQTVNNEQYF. In nucleotides, the CDR3 is TGTGCCAGCCAGACGGTTAACAATGAGCAGTACTTC.

This chain links TRBV6-2 or TRBV6-3 with TRBJ2-5, with D unresolved. The better agreement between TRBJ2-7 and the DNA end casts doubt on the J call. CDR1 is MNHEY, CDR2 SVGEGT, per germline. There are 11 residues in the CDR3. In DNA, the CDR3 is TGTGCCAGCAGTCTAGGAGTCGAGCAGTACTTC. This sequence encodes CASSLGVEQYF.

The chain is built from TRBV6-5 and TRBJ2-3, with TRBD2 matching 12 bases. Trimming cost V 4 bases and J 6 bases; bases outside gene matches: 11. This CDR3 has 17 amino acids. Germline V CDR1 and CDR2: MNHEY, SVGAGI. This CDR3 reads CASSSSTSGSPQDTQYF. DNA of the CDR3: TGTGCCAGCAGTTCCTCGACTAGCGGGAGCCCTCAGGATACGCAGTATTTT.

This clonotype was seen many times. The chain carries TRBV6-1 and TRBJ2-1; 13 bases map to TRBD2. The CDR3 covers 15 residues. Germline-derived CDR1 and CDR2 are MNHNS and SASEGT. V was clipped by 7 bases and J by 10 bases; unmatched bases: 10. The CDR3 DNA is TGTGCCAGCACCCTAAGGACTAGCGGGAGTGGGGAGCAGTTCTTC. Translated, it gives CASTLRTSGSGEQFF.

The rearrangement links TRBV11-1 to TRBJ1-2; D is perhaps TRBD1 (5 bases). V was trimmed by 5 bases and J by 6 bases, leaving 13 bases between them. The CDR3 has 13 amino acids. The germline V gene has CDR1 SGHAT and CDR2 FQDESV (reference sequence). CDR3 DNA sequence: TGTGCCAGCAGCCCGGACATGGTGGATGGCTACACCTTC. Residues: CASSPDMVDGYTF.

This clonotype was counted at least ten times. The rearrangement links TRBV6-1 to TRBJ1-6, with unresolved D. V shed 7 bases and J shed 10 bases, with 11 bases lying between them. Germline values: CDR1 MNHNS, CDR2 SASEGT. The CDR3 consists of 12 residues. The CDR3 region is CASTELPSPLHF. The DNA for the CDR3 is TGTGCCAGCACCGAACTCCCCTCACCCCTCCACTTT.